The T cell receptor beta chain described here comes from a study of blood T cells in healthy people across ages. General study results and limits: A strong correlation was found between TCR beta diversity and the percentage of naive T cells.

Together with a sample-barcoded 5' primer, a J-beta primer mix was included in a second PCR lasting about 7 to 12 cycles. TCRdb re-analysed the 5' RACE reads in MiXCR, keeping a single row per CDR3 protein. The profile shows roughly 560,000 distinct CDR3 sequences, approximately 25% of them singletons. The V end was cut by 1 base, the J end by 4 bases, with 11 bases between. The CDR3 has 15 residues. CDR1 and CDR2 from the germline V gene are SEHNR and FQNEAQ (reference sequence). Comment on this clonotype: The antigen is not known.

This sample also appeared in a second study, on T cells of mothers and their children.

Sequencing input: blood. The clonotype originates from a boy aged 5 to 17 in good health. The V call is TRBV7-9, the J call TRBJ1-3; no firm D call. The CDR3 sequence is CASSLDGKPGNTIYF. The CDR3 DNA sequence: TGTGCCAGCAGCTTAGACGGGAAGCCCGGAAACACCATATATTTT.